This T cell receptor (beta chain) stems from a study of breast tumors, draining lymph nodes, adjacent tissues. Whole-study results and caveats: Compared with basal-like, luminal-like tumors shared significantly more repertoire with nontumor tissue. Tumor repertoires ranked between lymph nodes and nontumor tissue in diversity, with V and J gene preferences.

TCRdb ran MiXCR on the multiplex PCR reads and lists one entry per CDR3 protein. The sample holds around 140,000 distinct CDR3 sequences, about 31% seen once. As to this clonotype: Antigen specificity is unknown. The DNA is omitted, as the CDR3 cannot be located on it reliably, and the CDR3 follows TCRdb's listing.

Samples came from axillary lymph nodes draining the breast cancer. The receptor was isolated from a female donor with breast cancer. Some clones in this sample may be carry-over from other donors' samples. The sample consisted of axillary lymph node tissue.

The CDR3 loop reads CASSHRQGSTGELFFGEGTDTQYF. The chain carries TRBV7-2 and TRBJ2-3; the D segment call TRBD1 is taken from the table without a DNA check. Counting both end residues, the CDR3 totals 24 amino acids. Germline CDR1 SGHTA, CDR2 FQGNSA.